This T cell receptor beta chain was retrieved from a study of cytomegalovirus exposure and HLA in healthy donors. The study's findings and limits: The authors later found TCR association rates varying by HLA locus, with DRB1 most and HLA-C fewest.

As concerns this clone: Antigen specificity is unknown.

It was with 60 Vbeta and 13 Jbeta primers that the PCR ran. Method: immunoSEQ multiplex PCR; TCRdb's copy keeps in-frame clones and lacks some. Among 150,000 to 200,000 clones, roughly 80% were seen once, and the ten largest hold about 6.3%. CDR3 size: 15 residues. Germline CDR1 and CDR2: LNHDA and SQIVND (reference sequence). The V gene lost 3 bases and the J gene lost 0 bases, with 12 bases spanning the gap. The receptor was isolated from a male donor in good health and CMV-seropositive. The rearrangement links TRBV19 to TRBJ2-7; D is perhaps TRBD2 (5 bases). What was sequenced was PBMCs. The CDR3 here is CASSIQSGSSYEQYF. The CDR3 DNA follows: TGTGCCAGTAGTATCCAGAGCGGCAGCTCCTACGAGCAGTACTTC.